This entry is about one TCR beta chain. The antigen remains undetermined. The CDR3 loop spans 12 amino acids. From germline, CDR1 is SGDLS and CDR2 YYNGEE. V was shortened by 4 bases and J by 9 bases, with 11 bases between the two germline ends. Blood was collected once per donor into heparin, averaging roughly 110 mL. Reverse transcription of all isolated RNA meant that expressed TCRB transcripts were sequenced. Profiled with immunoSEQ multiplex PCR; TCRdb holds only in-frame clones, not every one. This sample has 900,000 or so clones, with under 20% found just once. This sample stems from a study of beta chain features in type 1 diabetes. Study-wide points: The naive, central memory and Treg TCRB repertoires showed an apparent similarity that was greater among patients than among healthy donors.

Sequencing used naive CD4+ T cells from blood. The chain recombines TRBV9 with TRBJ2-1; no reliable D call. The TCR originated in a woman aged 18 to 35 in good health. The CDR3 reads CASSPRLGEQFF. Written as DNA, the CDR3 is TGTGCCAGCAGCCCCCGCTTGGGTGAGCAGTTCTTC.